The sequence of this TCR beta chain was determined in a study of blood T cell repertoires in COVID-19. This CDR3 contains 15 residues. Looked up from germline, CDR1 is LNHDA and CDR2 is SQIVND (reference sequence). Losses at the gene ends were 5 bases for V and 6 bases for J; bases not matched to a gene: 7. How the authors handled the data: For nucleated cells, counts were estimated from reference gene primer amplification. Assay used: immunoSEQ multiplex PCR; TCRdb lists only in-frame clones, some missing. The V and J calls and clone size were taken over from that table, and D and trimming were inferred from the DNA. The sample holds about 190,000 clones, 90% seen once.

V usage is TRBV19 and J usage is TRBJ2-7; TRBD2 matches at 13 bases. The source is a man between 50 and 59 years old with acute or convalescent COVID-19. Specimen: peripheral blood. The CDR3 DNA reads TGTGCCAGTAGTTGGACTAGCGGGAGTCGGGGCGAGCAGTACTTC. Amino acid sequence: CASSWTSGSRGEQYF.